This record looks at one T cell receptor beta chain sequence and its context. Its antigen is not known. These data come from a study of cytomegalovirus exposure and HLA in healthy donors. General study points: No immune exposure information besides CMV serostatus was available. In a later analysis, V- and J-gene trimming of beta chains associated with a DCLRE1C missense variant, replicated independently. The investigators catalogued some 160 TCR beta chains as cytomegalovirus-associated.

This CDR3 contains 17 residues. The V and J ends lost 3 bases and 4 bases, in that order; junction bases with no gene match: 13. Germline V gene lookup returns CDR1 SGHNT and CDR2 YYREEE (reference sequence). The PCR ran on 60 Vbeta and 13 Jbeta primers. TCRdb's copy holds only in-frame clones and misses some; the assay was immunoSEQ multiplex PCR. The sample records 100,000 to 150,000 clones, around three quarters being singletons. Sample: PBMCs. J is TRBJ2-7 and V is TRBV5-4, with 10 bases identical to TRBD2. This clonotype was sampled from a human donor in good health. The CDR3 here is CASSSRVGLAVFYEQYF. CDR3 sequence (DNA): TGTGCCAGCAGCTCGCGAGTTGGACTAGCGGTCTTTTACGAGCAGTACTTC.